This TCR beta chain is from a study of cytotoxic CD8 clonotypes in ibrutinib-treated CLL. The wider study: Response was recorded as partial in about 24 patients and complete in 2; at median roughly 68 months, 14 remained remitted and about 12 had progressed.

A remark on this clone: Its antigen remains unknown.

TCRdb keeps only in-frame clones here, not all; method: immunoSEQ multiplex PCR. The table lists hundreds of thousands of clones, 70% of them singletons, with about 6.4% in the top ten. Findings and caveats of the study: Clonality went up at ibrutinib response and then declined back toward baseline at progression.

The receptor was derived from a human donor with chronic lymphocytic leukemia. Sequenced here: PBMCs, sampled after 12 months of ibrutinib treatment.

The DNA for the CDR3 is TGTGCCAGCAGTTCTTTGTGGTCTAGTAATTCACCCCTCCACTTT. Amino acid sequence: CASSSLWSSNSPLHF. The rearrangement links TRBV6-5 to TRBJ1-6; D gene unclear. The germline V gene encodes CDR1 MNHEY and CDR2 SVGAGI. V dropped 4 bases and J dropped 6 bases, with 13 bases sitting between them. CDR3 length: 15 residues.